The rows below give T cell receptor beta chains drawn from one sample of a study of blood T cell repertoires in COVID-19. The data were produced by immunoSEQ multiplex PCR, yet TCRdb's version contains in-frame clones alone and is incomplete. Among approximately 300,000 clones listed, about 85% were seen once. The sequenced sample consisted of PBMCs or T cells enriched from blood (not recorded which). The receptor source for this set is a woman under 40 who had recovered from COVID-19. The CDR3 runs from the conserved cysteine through the conserved F or W. The order of the fields is CDR3 DNA, CDR3 protein, clone size, V gene, J gene, D gene. The D gene is left open where the match is weak. Some rows have no size entry. The others give once, few or many, or a class for an expanded clone.

TGTGCCAGCAGCCACCTCCCGGGTGAGCGGGCTGGGGCCAACGTCCTGACTTTC,CASSHLPGERAGANVLTF,NA,TRBV7-3,TRBJ2-6,NA
TGTGCCAGCAACGACAGGGGGTCAGTCTATGGCTACACCTTC,CASNDRGSVYGYTF,NA,TRBV3-1/TRBV3-2,TRBJ1-2,TRBD1
TGTGCCAGCAGTGAGGGACAGCCATATAATTCACCCCTCCACTTT,CASSEGQPYNSPLHF,NA,TRBV6-1,TRBJ1-6,TRBD1
TGTGCCAGCAGCAAAGGGGGCCGTAGCCACGGCATTCAGTACTTC,CASSKGGRSHGIQYF,NA,TRBV21-1,TRBJ2-4,NA
TGTGCCAGCATCACGAACGGGGCTGGAAACACCATATATTTT,CASITNGAGNTIYF,once,TRBV7-9,TRBJ1-3,NA
TGTGCCAGCAGCTTGGGGGCTTCTACCTACGAGCAGTACTTC,CASSLGASTYEQYF,NA,TRBV7-2,TRBJ2-7,NA
TGTGCCATCAGTTGGGACACCGTGAACACTGAAGCTTTCTTT,CAISWDTVNTEAFF,NA,TRBV10-3,TRBJ1-1,NA
TGTGCCAGCAGCCCCCCGGGACAAGAAGCTTTCTTT,CASSPPGQEAFF,NA,TRBV7-3,TRBJ1-1,NA
TGTGCCAGCAGCTACCCCCAACAGGGTGGCTACACCTTC,CASSYPQQGGYTF,NA,TRBV7-8,TRBJ1-2,NA
TGTGCCAGCAGCGCGTCCCTCGGGTACGAGCAGTACTTC,CASSASLGYEQYF,NA,TRBV9,TRBJ2-7,NA
TGTGCCAGTAAGGGGACAGGATCCCCTCGGAGCAATCAGCCCCAGCATTTT,CASKGTGSPRSNQPQHF,NA,TRBV19,TRBJ1-5,TRBD1
TGTGCTAGTGGGGCAAAGCAGGGATCGGGTGAAAAACTGTTTTTT,CASGAKQGSGEKLFF,NA,TRBV12-5,TRBJ1-4,NA
TGCGCCAGCAGCCAGCGGACCGAGGGGGATGAGCAGTTCTTC,CASSQRTEGDEQFF,NA,TRBV4-3,TRBJ2-1,NA
TGTGCCAGCAGCCAAGATGTCGGGGGGGGGCCCCTGTTCTTC,CASSQDVGGGPLFF,once,TRBV3-1/TRBV3-2,TRBJ2-1,TRBD2
TGTGCCAGCAGCAGGGGACAGGGGAAAGCTTTCTTT,CASSRGQGKAFF,NA,TRBV5-5,TRBJ1-1,TRBD1
TGTGCCAGCAGCTTATCCGGGAACACTGAAGCTTTCTTT,CASSLSGNTEAFF,once,TRBV7-9,TRBJ1-1,NA
TGCAGCGTTTCAACAGGGGAGAGTGGCTACACCTTC,CSVSTGESGYTF,NA,TRBV29-1,TRBJ1-2,TRBD1
TGTGCCAGCAGGGGACCGGGACTAGGGGCCTATGGCTACACCTTC,CASRGPGLGAYGYTF,few,TRBV6-5,TRBJ1-2,NA
TGTGCCAGCAGCTCAGAACAGGGGGTGGTGAGTGGCTACACCTTC,CASSSEQGVVSGYTF,once,TRBV7-9,TRBJ1-2,TRBD1
TGCGCCAGCAGCAGGTACACCGGGGAGCTGTTTTTT,CASSRYTGELFF,NA,TRBV10-2,TRBJ2-2,NA
TGTGCCAGCAGCCGAACAGGGATGGGCAATCAGCCCCAGCATTTT,CASSRTGMGNQPQHF,NA,TRBV5-6,TRBJ1-5,NA
TGTGCCAGCAGTTACCCAGGGTCGAGTAACTATGGCTACACCTTC,CASSYPGSSNYGYTF,NA,TRBV6-5,TRBJ1-2,NA
TGCGCCAGCAGCGCGGGACTAGCGGGGGTCAATGAGCAGTTCTTC,CASSAGLAGVNEQFF,NA,TRBV4-3,TRBJ2-1,TRBD2
TGTGCCAGCAGCACCCACTCCAGGGACACCATATATTTT,CASSTHSRDTIYF,NA,TRBV5-4,TRBJ1-3,NA
TGTGCCAGTAGTATACCCCAGACAGGGAACTATGGCTACACCTTC,CASSIPQTGNYGYTF,NA,TRBV19,TRBJ1-2,TRBD1
TGTGCCAGCTCACCGGGACAGGGGCAGGGTGGCTACACCTTC,CASSPGQGQGGYTF,NA,TRBV18,TRBJ1-2,TRBD1
TGTGCCTGGACTCCGGACAGGCGAAACACCATATATTTT,CAWTPDRRNTIYF,NA,TRBV30,TRBJ1-3,TRBD1
TGCGCCAGCAGCGATACAGGGGGCACTGAAGCTTTCTTT,CASSDTGGTEAFF,NA,TRBV5-1,TRBJ1-1,TRBD1
TGTGCCAGCAGTGGACAGGCGACTGGGCAGTTCTTC,CASSGQATGQFF,NA,TRBV25-1,TRBJ2-1,NA